This T cell receptor (beta chain) was obtained from a study of cytomegalovirus exposure and HLA in healthy donors. Study results and caveats: In a later analysis, at a false discovery rate of 0.05, roughly 17,000 TCR beta sequences matched HLA alleles.

The study ran its PCR with 60 Vbeta and 13 Jbeta primers. The protocol was immunoSEQ multiplex PCR, while the TCRdb copy is restricted to in-frame clones and leaves out a portion. The profile shows 200,000 to 250,000 clones, 81% of them singletons. From germline, CDR1 is KGHSY and CDR2 FQNENV. This CDR3 comprises 16 residues. V lost 4 bases and J lost 3; bases outside the gene matches: 8. As concerns this clone: As yet, its antigen is unknown.

This clonotype was sampled from a woman in her sixties or seventies in good health and CMV-seropositive. V is TRBV16 and J is TRBJ2-3; 9 nucleotides line up with TRBD2. The material sequenced was PBMCs. This chain's CDR3 is CASSLAGEIPTDTQYF. CDR3 sequence (DNA): TGTGCCAGCAGCCTAGCGGGAGAGATACCAACAGATACGCAGTATTTT.